The clone carrying this T cell receptor beta chain was counted at least ten times. The target antigen is unknown. Sequencing ends 3 residues short of the CDR3 end; the germline J gene provides the rest. Sequencing used immunoSEQ multiplex PCR; TCRdb keeps in-frame clones, though not all of them. The sample has roughly 34,000 clones, none seen only once; the top ten hold under 3%. The V end was cut by 5 bases, the J end by 5 bases, with 18 bases between. This CDR3 region has 15 residues. The germline CDR1 and CDR2 sequences are DFQATT and SNEGSKA (reference sequence). The data originate from a study of T cell clonality in common variable immunodeficiency. Whole-study results and caveats: Patient heterogeneity in the CVID cohort limited correlations between repertoire features and clinical complications.

The sequence was collected from a person aged 18 to 75 in good health. The sequenced material came from peripheral blood mononuclear cells. This chain uses TRBV20-1 with TRBJ2-2, with D tentatively TRBD2 (6 bases). CDR3 protein: CSASILAARTGELFF. Incomplete CDR3 DNA: TGCAGTGCTTCTATTTTAGCGGCGAGGACCGGGGAG.